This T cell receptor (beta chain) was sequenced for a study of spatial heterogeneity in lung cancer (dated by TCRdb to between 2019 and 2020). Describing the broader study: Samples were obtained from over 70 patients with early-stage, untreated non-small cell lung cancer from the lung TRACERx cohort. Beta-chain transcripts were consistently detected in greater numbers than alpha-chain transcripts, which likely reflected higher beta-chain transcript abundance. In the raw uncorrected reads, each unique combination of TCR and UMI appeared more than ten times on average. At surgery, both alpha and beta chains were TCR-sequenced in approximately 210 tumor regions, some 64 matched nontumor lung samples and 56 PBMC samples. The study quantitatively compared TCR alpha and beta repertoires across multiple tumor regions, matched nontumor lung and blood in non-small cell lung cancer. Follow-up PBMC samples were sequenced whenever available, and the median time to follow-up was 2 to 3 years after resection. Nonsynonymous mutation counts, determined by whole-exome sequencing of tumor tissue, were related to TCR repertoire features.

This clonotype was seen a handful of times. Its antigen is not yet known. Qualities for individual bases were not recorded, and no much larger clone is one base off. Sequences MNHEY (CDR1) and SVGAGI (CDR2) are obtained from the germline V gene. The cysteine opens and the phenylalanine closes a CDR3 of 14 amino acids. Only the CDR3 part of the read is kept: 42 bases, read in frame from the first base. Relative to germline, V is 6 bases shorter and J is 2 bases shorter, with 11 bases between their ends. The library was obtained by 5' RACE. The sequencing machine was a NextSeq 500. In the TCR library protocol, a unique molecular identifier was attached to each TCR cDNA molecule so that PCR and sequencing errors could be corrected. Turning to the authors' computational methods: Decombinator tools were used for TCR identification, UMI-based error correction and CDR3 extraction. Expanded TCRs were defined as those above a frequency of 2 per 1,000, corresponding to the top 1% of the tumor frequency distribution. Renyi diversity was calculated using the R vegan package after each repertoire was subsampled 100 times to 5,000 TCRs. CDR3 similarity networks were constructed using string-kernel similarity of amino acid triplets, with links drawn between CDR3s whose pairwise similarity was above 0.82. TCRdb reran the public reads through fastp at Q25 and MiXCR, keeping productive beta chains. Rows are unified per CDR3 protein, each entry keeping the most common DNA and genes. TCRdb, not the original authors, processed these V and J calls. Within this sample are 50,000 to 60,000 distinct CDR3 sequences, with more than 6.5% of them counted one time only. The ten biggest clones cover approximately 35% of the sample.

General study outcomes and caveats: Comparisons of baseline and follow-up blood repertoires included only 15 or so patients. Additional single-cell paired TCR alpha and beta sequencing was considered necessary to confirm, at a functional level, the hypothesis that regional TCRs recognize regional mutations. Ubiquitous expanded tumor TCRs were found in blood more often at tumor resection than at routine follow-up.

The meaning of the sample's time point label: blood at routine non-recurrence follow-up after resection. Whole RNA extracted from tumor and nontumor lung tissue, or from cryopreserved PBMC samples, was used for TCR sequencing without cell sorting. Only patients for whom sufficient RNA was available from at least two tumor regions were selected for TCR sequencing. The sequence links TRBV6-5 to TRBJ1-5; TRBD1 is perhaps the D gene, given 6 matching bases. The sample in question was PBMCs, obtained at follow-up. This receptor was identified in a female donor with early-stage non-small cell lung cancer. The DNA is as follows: TGTGCCAGCAGAAACACAGGGCGCAATCAGCCCCAGCATTTT. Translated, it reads CASRNTGRNQPQHF.